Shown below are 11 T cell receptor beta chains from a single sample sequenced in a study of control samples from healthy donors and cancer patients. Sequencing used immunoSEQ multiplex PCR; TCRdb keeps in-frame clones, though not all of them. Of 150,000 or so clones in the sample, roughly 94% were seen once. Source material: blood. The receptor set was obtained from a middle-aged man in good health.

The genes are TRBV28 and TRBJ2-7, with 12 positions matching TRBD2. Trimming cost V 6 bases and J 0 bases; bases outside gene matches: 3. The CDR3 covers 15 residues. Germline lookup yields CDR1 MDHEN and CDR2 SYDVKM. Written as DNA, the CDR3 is TGTGCCAGCAGAAGGACTAGCGGGGCCTCCTACGAGCAGTACTTC. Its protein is CASRRTSGASYEQYF. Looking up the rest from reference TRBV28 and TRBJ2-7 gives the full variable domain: DVKVTQSSRYLVKRTGEKVFLECVQDMDHENMFWYRQDPGLGLRLIYFSYDVKMKEKGDIPEGYSVSREKKERFSLILESASTNQTSMYLCASRRTSGASYEQYFGPGTRLTVT.

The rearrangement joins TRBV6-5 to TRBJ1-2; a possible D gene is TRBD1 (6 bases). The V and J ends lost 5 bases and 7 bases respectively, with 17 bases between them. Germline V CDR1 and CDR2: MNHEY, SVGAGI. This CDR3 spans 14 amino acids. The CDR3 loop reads CASSPRTDPRGYTF. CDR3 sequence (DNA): TGTGCCAGCAGTCCCAGGACAGATCCGCGTGGCTACACCTTC.

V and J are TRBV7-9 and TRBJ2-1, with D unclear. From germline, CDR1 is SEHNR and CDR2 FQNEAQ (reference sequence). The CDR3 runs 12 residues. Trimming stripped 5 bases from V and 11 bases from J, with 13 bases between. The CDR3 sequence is CASSPAGSQQFF. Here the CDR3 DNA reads TGTGCCAGCAGCCCCGCCGGTTCCCAGCAGTTCTTC.

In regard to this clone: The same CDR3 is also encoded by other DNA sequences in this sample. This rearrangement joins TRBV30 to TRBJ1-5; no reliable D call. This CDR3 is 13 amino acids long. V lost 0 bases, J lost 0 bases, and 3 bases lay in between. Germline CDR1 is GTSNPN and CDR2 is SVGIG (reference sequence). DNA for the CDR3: TGTGCCTGGAGTGTGGGTAGCAATCAGCCCCAGCATTTT. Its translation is CAWSVGSNQPQHF.

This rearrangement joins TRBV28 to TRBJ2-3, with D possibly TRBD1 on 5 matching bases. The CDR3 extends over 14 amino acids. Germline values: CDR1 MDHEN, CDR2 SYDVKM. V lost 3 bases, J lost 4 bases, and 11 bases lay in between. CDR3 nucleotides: TGTGCCAGCAGTTTCTGGTCAGGGTCAGATACGCAGTATTTT. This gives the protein CASSFWSGSDTQYF.

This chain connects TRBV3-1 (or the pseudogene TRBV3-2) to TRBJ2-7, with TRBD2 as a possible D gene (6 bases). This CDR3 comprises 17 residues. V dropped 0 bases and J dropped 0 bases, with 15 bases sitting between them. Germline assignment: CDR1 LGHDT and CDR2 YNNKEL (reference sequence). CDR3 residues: CASSQDWGTGSSYEQYF. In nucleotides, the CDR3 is TGTGCCAGCAGCCAAGATTGGGGGACTGGGAGCTCCTACGAGCAGTACTTC.

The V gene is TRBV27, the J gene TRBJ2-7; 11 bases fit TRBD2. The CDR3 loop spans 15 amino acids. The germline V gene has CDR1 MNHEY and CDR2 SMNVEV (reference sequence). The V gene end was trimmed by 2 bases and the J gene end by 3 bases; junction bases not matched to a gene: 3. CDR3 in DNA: TGTGCCAGCAGTTTAAAGCTAGCGGGGGGCTACGAGCAGTACTTC. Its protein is CASSLKLAGGYEQYF.

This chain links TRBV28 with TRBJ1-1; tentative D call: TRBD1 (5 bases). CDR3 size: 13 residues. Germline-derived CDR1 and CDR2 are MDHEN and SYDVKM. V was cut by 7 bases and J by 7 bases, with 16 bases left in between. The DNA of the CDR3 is TGTGCCAGCAAGGTGTGGGGGACTAGTGAAGCTTTCTTT. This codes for CASKVWGTSEAFF.

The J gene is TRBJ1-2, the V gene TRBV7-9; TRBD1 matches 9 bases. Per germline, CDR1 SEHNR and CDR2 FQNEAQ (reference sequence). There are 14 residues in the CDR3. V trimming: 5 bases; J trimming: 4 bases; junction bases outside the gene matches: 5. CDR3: CASSPRDRVYGYTF. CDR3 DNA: TGTGCCAGCAGCCCCCGGGACAGGGTCTATGGCTACACCTTC.

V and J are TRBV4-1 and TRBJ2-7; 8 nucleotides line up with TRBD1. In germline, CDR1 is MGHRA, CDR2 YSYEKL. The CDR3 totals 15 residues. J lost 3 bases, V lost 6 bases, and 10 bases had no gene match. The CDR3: CASSHGAGTGYEQYF. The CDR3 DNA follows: TGCGCCAGCAGTCATGGGGCCGGGACAGGCTACGAGCAGTACTTC.

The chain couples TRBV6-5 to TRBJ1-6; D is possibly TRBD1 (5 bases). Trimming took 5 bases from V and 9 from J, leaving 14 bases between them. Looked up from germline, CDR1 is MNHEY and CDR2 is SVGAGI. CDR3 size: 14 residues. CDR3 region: CASSIQGGGSPLHF. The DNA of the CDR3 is TGTGCCAGCAGTATCCAGGGAGGTGGTTCACCCCTCCACTTT.